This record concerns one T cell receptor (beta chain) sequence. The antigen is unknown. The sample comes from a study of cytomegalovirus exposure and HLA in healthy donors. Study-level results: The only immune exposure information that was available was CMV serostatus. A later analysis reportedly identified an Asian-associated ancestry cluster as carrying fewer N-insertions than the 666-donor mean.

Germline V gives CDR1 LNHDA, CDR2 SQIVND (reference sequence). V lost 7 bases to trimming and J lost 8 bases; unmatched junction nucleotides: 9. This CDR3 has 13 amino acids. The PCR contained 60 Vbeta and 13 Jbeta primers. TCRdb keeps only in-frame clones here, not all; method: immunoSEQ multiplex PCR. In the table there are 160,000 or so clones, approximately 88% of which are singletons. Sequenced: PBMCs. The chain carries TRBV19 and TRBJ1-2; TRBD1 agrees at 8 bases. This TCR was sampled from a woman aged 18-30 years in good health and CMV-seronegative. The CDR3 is CASIPDRAGGYTF. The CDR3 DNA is TGTGCCAGTATACCGGACAGGGCGGGAGGCTACACCTTC.